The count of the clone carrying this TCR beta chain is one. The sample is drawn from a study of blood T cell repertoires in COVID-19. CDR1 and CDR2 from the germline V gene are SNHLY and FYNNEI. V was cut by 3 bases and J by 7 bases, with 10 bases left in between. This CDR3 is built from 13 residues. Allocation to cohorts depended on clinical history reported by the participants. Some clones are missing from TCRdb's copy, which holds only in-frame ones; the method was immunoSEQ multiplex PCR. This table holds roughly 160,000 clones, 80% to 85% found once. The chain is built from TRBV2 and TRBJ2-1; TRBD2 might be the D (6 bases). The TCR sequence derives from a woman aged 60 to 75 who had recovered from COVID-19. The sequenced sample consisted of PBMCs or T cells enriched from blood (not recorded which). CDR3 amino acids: CASSDNRGNEQFF. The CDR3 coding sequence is TGTGCCAGCAGTGACAACCGGGGGAATGAGCAGTTCTTC. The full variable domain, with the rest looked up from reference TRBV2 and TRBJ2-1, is EPEVTQTPSHQVTQMGQEVILRCVPISNHLYFYWYRQILGQKVEFLVSFYNNEISEKSEIFDDQFSVERPDGSNFTLKIRSTKLEDSAMYFCASSDNRGNEQFFGPGTRLTVL.